The present T cell receptor beta chain was sequenced within a study of blood T cell repertoires in COVID-19. About the research overall: From the United States, Italy and Spain came samples of acute and convalescent COVID-19. In each case, the material was cDNA or gDNA derived from T cells, B-cell-depleted T cells, or PBMCs.

Trimming stripped 1 base from V and 7 bases from J, with 14 bases between. Germline V gene data show CDR1 as LGHDT and CDR2 as YNNKEL (reference sequence). This CDR3 has 16 residues. Authors' methods: Amplified reference gene primers provided the basis for estimating nucleated cell counts. Assay: immunoSEQ multiplex PCR; the TCRdb copy retains only in-frame clones and omits some. D and trimming were read from the DNA, whereas the V and J calls and clone size are those reported in that table. This table holds about 330,000 clones, about nine tenths found once. All enrollees were roughly 18 to 90 years old and from roughly 26 US areas.

The sequenced sample consisted of PBMCs or T cells enriched from blood (not recorded which). The chain combines TRBV3-1 (or the pseudogene TRBV3-2) with TRBJ1-6, with D perhaps matching TRBD1 (5 bases). The sequence came from a woman aged 18-29 years who had recovered from COVID-19. CDR3 nucleotide sequence: TGTGCCAGCAGCCAAGTAGGTGCGGGGGGGAATTCACCCCTCCACTTT. This codes for CASSQVGAGGNSPLHF.